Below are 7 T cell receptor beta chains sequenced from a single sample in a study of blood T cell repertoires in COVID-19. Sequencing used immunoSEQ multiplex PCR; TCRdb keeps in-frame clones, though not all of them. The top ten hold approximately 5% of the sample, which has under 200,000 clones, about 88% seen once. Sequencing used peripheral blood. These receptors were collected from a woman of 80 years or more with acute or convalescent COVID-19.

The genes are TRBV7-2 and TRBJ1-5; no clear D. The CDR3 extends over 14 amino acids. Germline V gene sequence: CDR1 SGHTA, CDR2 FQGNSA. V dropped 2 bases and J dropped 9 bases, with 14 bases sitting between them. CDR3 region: CASSLTPSGGPQHF. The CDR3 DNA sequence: TGTGCCAGCAGCTTAACCCCAAGTGGAGGGCCCCAGCATTTT.

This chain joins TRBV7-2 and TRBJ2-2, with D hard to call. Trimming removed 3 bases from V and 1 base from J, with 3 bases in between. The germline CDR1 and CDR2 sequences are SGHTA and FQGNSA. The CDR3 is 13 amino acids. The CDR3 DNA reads TGTGCCAGCAGCTTCGGGAACACCGGGGAGCTGTTTTTT. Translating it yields CASSFGNTGELFF.

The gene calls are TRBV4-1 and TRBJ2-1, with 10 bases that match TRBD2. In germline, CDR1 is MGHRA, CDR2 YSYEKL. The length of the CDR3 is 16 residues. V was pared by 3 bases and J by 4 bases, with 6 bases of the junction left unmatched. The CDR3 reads CASSQLTSGTYNEQFF. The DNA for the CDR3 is TGCGCCAGCAGCCAGCTTACTAGCGGGACATACAATGAGCAGTTCTTC.

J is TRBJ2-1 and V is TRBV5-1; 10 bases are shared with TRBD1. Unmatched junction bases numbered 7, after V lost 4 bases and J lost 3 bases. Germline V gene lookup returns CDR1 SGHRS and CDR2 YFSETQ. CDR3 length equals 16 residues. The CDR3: CASSPTGTGVYNEQFF. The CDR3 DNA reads TGCGCCAGCAGCCCAACGGGGACAGGGGTCTACAATGAGCAGTTCTTC.

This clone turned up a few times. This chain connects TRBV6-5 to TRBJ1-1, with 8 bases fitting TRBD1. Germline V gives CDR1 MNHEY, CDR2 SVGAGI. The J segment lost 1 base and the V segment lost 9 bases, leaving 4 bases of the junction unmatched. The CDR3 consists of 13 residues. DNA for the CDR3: TGTGCCAGTAGACAGGGGCAGAACACTGAAGCTTTCTTT. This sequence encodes CASRQGQNTEAFF.

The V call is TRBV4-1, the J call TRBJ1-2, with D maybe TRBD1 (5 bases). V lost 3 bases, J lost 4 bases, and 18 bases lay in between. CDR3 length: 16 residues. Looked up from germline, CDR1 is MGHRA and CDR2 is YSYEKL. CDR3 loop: CASSHPKMAGVYGYTF. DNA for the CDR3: TGCGCCAGCAGCCACCCAAAAATGGCGGGGGTCTATGGCTACACCTTC.

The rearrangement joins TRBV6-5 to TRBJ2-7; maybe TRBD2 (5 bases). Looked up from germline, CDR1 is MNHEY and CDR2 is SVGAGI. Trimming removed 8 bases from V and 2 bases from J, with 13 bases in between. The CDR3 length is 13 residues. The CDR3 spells CASGPRTPYEQYF. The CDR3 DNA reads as TGTGCCAGCGGTCCCAGGACTCCCTACGAGCAGTACTTC.